The next 2 T cell receptor beta chains were all read from a single sample in a study of cytomegalovirus exposure and HLA in healthy donors. Researchers ran the PCR with 60 Vbeta and 13 Jbeta primers. The assay was immunoSEQ multiplex PCR, and TCRdb's table has in-frame clones only and misses some. The repertoire holds 55,000 to 70,000 clones, with approximately 80% as singletons. Sequencing used PBMCs. The receptors here all came from a man aged 18 to 30 in good health and CMV-seropositive.

The chain recombines TRBV10-1 with TRBJ2-7; D ambiguous. The ends were cut back, 1 base at V and 4 bases at J, with 5 bases in the middle. The germline CDR1 and CDR2 sequences are WNHNN and SYGVQD (reference sequence). The CDR3 runs to 12 residues. The CDR3 bases are TGCGCCAGCAGTGAGTTCAGTTACGAGCAGTACTTC. Translating gives CASSEFSYEQYF.

The CDR3, as DNA: TGTGCCAGCAGCGCAGACAGTTACCAAGAGACCCAGTACTTC. This sequence encodes CASSADSYQETQYF. V and J are TRBV9 and TRBJ2-5, with D perhaps matching TRBD1 (5 bases). V was trimmed by 3 bases and J by 0 bases, leaving 9 bases between them. Germline V gene lookup returns CDR1 SGDLS and CDR2 YYNGEE. The CDR3 sequence is 14 residues long.